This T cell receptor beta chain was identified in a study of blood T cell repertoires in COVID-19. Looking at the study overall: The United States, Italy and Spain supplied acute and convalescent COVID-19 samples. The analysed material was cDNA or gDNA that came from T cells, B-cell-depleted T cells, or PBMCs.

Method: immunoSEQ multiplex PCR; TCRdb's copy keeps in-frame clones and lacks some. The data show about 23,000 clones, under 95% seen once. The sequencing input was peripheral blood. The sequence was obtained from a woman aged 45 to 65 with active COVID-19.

The CDR3 nucleotides read TGTGCCAGCAGCTTAAATACAGGGACCGCCACTGAAGCTTTCTTT. It translates to CASSLNTGTATEAFF. The rearrangement joins TRBV5-4 to TRBJ1-1; D is perhaps TRBD1 (6 bases). The length of the CDR3 is 15 residues. The V gene lost 2 bases and the J gene lost 4 bases, with 15 bases spanning the gap. Looked up from germline, CDR1 is SGHNT and CDR2 is YYREEE (reference sequence).